The clone carrying this T cell receptor beta chain was seen a handful of times. What it binds is unknown. A quantitative 5'-RACE method, one with molecular barcodes, was used to make TCR beta libraries. TCRdb used MiXCR to reprocess the 5' RACE reads, holding one entry per CDR3 protein. Here the sample spans 150,000 to 200,000 distinct CDR3 sequences, 10% to 15% being singletons. This sample is drawn from a study of CD8 T cells in ankylosing spondylitis. Broader study findings: Reactive arthritis synovial fluid and blood previously showed some of these motif variants. A TCR beta motif made of several highly homologous variants seemed typical of ankylosing spondylitis blood.

Germline V gene data show CDR1 as MDHEN and CDR2 as SYDVKM. V gave up 3 bases and J gave up 2 bases; unmatched junction bases: 13. The CDR3 spans 18 residues. This sequence originates from a female donor with ankylosing spondylitis or in good health (not recorded which). The chain carries TRBV28 and TRBJ2-3; 8 nucleotides agree with TRBD1. Specimen: blood, either unsorted or a sorted T cell fraction (not recorded which). The CDR3 reads CASSLADRVQAVTDTQYF. CDR3 DNA: TGTGCCAGCAGTTTGGCGGACAGGGTCCAAGCGGTCACAGATACGCAGTATTTT.